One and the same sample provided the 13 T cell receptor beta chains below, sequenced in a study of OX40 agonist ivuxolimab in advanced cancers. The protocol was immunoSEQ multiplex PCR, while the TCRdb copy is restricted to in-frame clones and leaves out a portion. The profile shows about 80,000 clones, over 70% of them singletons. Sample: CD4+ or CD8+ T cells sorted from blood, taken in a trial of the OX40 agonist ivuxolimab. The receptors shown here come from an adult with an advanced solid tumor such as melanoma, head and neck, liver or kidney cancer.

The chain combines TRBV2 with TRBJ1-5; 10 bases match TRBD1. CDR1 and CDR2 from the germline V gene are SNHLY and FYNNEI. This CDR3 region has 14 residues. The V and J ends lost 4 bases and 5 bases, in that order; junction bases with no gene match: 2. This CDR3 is CASSGTGGYQPQHF. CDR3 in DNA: TGTGCCAGCAGTGGGACAGGGGGTTATCAGCCCCAGCATTTT.

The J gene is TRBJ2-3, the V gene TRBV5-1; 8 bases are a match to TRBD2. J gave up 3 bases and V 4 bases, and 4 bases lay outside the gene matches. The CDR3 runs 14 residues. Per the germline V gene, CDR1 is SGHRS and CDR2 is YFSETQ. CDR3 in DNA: TGCGCCAGCAGCCCCGGGAGGGGAACAGATACGCAGTATTTT. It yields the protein CASSPGRGTDTQYF.

CDR3 sequence (DNA): TGCAGTGCCGGGGCAGGGGGATACAATGAGCAGTTCTTC. It codes for CSAGAGGYNEQFF. This sequence joins TRBV29-1 and TRBJ2-1, with 7 bases aligning to TRBD1. Germline assignment: CDR1 SQVTM and CDR2 ANQGSEA. This CDR3 is 13 amino acids long.

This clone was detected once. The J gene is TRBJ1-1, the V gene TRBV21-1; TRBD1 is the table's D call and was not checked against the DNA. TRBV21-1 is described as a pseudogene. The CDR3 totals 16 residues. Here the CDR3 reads CASSRKKDRADTEAFF. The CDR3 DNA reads TGTGCCAGCAGCCGAAAAAAGGACAGGGCGGACACTGAAGCTTTCTTT.

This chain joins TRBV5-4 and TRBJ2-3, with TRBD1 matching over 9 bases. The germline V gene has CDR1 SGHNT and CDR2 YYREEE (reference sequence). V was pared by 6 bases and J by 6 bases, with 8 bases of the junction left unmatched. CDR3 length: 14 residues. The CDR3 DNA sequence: TGTGCCAGCACGCTCCGGACAGGGGACGATACGCAGTATTTT. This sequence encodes CASTLRTGDDTQYF.

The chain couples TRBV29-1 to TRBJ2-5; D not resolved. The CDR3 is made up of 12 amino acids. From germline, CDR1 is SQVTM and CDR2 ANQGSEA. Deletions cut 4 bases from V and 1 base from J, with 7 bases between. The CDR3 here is CSVGARQETQYF. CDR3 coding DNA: TGCAGCGTTGGGGCGCGCCAAGAGACCCAGTACTTC.

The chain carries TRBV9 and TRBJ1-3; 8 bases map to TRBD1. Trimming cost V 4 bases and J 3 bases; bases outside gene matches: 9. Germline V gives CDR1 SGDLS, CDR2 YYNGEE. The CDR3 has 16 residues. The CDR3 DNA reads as TGTGCCAGCAGCCCCCGACAGGGGCATGATGGAAACACCATATATTTT. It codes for CASSPRQGHDGNTIYF.

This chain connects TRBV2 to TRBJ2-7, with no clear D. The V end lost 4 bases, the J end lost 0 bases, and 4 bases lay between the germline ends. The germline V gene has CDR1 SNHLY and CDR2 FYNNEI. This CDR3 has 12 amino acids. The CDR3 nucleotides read TGTGCCAGCAGTGGCGACTCCTACGAGCAGTACTTC. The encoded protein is CASSGDSYEQYF.

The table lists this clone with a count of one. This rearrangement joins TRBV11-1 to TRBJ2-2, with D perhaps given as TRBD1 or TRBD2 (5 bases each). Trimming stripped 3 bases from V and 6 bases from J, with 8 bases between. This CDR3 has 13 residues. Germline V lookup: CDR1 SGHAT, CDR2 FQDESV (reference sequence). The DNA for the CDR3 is TGTGCCAGCAGCTTTGGGGGTCCCGGGGAGCTGTTTTTT. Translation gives CASSFGGPGELFF. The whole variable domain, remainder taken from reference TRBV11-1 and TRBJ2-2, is EAEVAQSPRYKITEKSQAVAFWCDPISGHATLYWYRQILGQGPELLVQFQDESVVDDSQLPKDRFSAERLKGVDSTLKIQPAELGDSAMYLCASSFGGPGELFFGEGSRLTVL.

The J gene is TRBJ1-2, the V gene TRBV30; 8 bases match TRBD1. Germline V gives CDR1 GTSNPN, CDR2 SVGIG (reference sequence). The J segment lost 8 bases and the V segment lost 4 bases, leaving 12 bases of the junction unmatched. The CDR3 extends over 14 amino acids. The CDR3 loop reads CAWNVGQGVYGYTF. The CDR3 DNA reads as TGTGCCTGGAATGTAGGACAGGGTGTCTACGGCTACACCTTC.

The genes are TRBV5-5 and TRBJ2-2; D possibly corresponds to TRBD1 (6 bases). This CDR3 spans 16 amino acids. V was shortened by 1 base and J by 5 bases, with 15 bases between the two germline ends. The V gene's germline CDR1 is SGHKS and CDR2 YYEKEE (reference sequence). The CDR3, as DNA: TGTGCCAGCAGCTTGATCTCCAGGGGCGGAACCGGGGAGCTGTTTTTT. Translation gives CASSLISRGGTGELFF.

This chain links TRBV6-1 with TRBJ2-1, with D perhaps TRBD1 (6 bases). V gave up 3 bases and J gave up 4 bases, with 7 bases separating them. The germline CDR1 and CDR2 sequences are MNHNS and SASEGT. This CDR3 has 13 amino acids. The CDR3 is CASSEGQYNEQFF. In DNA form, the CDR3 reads TGTGCCAGCAGTGAGGGACAATACAATGAGCAGTTCTTC.

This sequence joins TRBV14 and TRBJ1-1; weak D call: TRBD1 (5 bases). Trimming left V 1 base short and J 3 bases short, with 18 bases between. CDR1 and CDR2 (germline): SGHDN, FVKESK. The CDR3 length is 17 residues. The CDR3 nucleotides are TGTGCCAGCAGCCAAGGGGGCCTCGGGGGTGAGTACACTGAAGCTTTCTTT. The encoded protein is CASSQGGLGGEYTEAFF.